The clone carrying this T cell receptor beta chain has ten or more counts. The target antigen is unknown. TCRdb's copy holds only in-frame clones and misses some; the assay was immunoSEQ multiplex PCR. This sample has 120,000 to 150,000 clones; roughly 90% occur once, and the top ten carry about 5.4%. This sample stems from a study of T cell responses to AZD1222 COVID-19 vaccine. Overall study findings and caveats: Baseline seropositives among AZD1222 recipients totaled only six or seven. The donor group comprised mostly white British people and more females; the analysis possibly underestimated clonal diversity. CD4 TCRs associated with vaccination spanned spike, dominating at 160-218 and 743-854.

CDR1 SGHTA and CDR2 FQGNSA come from the germline V gene. Trimming pared 5 bases from V and 2 bases from J, leaving 10 bases between. The CDR3 length is 13 residues. The rearrangement links TRBV7-2 to TRBJ2-7; D might be TRBD2 (6 bases). The material was peripheral blood, obtained 28 days after the second dose of the MenACWY control vaccine. The source of this sequence is an adult who received the MenACWY meningococcal vaccine as a control. CDR3 in amino acids: CASSGGVTYEQYF. As DNA, the CDR3 is TGTGCCAGCAGCGGAGGGGTCACCTACGAGCAGTACTTC.